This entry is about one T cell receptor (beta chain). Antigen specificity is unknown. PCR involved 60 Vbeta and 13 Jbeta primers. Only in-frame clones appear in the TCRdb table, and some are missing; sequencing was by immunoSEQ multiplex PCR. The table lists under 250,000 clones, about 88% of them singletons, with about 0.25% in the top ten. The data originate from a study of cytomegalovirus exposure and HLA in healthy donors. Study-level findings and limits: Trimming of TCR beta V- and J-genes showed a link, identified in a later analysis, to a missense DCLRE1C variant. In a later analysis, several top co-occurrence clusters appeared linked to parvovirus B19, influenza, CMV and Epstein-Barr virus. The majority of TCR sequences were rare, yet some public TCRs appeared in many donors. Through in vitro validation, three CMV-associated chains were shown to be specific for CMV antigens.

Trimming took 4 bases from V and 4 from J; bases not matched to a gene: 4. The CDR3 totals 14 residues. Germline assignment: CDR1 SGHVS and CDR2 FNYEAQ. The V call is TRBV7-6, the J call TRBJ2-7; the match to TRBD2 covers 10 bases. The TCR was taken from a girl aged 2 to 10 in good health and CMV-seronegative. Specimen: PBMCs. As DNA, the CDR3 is TGTGCCAGCAGCTCGGGACTAGCGATGTACGAGCAGTACTTC. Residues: CASSSGLAMYEQYF.